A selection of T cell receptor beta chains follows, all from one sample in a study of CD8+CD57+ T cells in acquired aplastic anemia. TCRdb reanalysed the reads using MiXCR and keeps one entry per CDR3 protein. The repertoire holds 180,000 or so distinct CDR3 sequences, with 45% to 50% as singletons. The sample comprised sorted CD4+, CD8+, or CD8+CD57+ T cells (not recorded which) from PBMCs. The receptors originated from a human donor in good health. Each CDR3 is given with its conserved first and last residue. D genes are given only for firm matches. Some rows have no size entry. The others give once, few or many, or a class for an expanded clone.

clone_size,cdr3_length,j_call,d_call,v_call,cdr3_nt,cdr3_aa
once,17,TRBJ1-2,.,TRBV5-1,TGCGCCAGCAGCTGGAACCCCGGACAGAGAGACAACTATGGCTACACCTTC,CASSWNPGQRDNYGYTF
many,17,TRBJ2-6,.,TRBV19,TGTGCCAGTAGTATAGGGAAGACAGGCTCTGGGGCCAACGTCCTGACTTTC,CASSIGKTGSGANVLTF
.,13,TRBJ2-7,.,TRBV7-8,TGTGCCAGCAGCTTCACAGGGATCTACGAGCAGTACTTC,CASSFTGIYEQYF
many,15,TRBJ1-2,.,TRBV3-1,TGTGCCAGCAGCCCTCAAGCGGGGCAGGGGAATGGCTACACCTTC,CASSPQAGQGNGYTF
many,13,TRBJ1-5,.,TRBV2,TGTGCCAGCAGGAAGGAGGGGCAACAGCCCCAGCATTTT,CASRKEGQQPQHF
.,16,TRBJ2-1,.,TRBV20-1,TGCAGTGCTAGAGATCCGGGTAGACCGGGGACTAATGAGCAGTTCTTC,CSARDPGRPGTNEQFF
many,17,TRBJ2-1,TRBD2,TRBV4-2,TGTGCCAGCAGCCAAGATCCGGCTAGCGGGACCTACAATGAGCAGTTCTTC,CASSQDPASGTYNEQFF
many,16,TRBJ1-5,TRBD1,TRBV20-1,TGCAGTGCTAGACCAGCCCAGGGGGGTTGGAATCAGCCCCAGCATTTT,CSARPAQGGWNQPQHF
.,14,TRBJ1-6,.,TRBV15,TGTGCCACCAGCAGAGATGGGGGCGATTCACCCCTCCACTTT,CATSRDGGDSPLHF
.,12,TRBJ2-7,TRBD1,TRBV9,TGTGCCAACTCACGAACAGGGGACGAGCAGTACTTC,CANSRTGDEQYF
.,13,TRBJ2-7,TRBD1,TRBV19,TGTGCCAGTGGGGACAGGGGAGTCCACGAGCAGTACTTC,CASGDRGVHEQYF
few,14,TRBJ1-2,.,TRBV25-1,TGTGCCAGCTCCGTGGCCGGACAGAAGAATGGCTACACCTTC,CASSVAGQKNGYTF
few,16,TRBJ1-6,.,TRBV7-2,TGTGCCAGCAGCTTAGCGGCCGACGGCAACTATTCACCCCTCCACTTT,CASSLAADGNYSPLHF
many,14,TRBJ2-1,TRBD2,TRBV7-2,TGTGCCAGCAGCCCCAGACTAGCCATCTATGAGCAGTTCTTC,CASSPRLAIYEQFF
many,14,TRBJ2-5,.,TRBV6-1,TGTGCCAGCAGTGAATTGGCGGTAGGACAGACCCAGTACTTC,CASSELAVGQTQYF
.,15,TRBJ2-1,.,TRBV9,TGTGCCAGCAGCGAGGCGACTAGCTCCTACAATGAGCAGTTCTTC,CASSEATSSYNEQFF
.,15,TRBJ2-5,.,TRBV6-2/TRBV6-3,TGTGCCAGCAGTTACGGAGGGCAAATTAAAGAGACCCAGTACTTC,CASSYGGQIKETQYF
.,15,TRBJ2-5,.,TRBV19,TGTGCCAGTAGTCCCCCGATATGGACCCAAGAGACCCAGTACTTC,CASSPPIWTQETQYF
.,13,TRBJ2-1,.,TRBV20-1,TGCAGTGCTAGAGACGTATCCTACAATGAGCAGTTCTTC,CSARDVSYNEQFF
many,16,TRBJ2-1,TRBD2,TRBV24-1,TGTGCCACCGGAATGACTAGCGGGAGCCTGTACAATGAGCAGTTCTTC,CATGMTSGSLYNEQFF
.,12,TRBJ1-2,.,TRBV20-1,TGCAGTGCCACGAACCAAGGGGATGGCTACACCTTC,CSATNQGDGYTF
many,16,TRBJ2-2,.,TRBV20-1,TGCAGTGCTAGAAGTGGGCTCCAAGCAGCCACCGGGGAGCTGTTTTTT,CSARSGLQAATGELFF
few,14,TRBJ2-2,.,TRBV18,TGTGCCAGCTCACCACCGCGAAACACCGGGGAGCTGTTTTTT,CASSPPRNTGELFF
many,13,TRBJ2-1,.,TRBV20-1,TGCAGTGCTAGAGTAAGTAGCCAGGATGAGCAGTTCTTC,CSARVSSQDEQFF
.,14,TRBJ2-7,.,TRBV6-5,TGTGCCAGCAGTTACGTAAGGGTGGGGAACGAGCAGTACTTC,CASSYVRVGNEQYF
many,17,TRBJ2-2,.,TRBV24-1,TGTGCCACCAGTGACCCACCGGGTGGACCGAACACCGGGGAGCTGTTTTTT,CATSDPPGGPNTGELFF
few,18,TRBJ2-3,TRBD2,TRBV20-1,TGCAGTGCTAGGGGGGGGGGACTAGCGGAACTCGTTCCAGATACGCAGTATTTT,CSARGGGLAELVPDTQYF
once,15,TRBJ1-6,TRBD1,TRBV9,TGTGCCAGCAGCGTAGCCCTGGACAGGGCTTCACCCCTCCACTTT,CASSVALDRASPLHF
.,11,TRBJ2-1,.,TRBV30,TGTGCCTGGAGTGCACACAATGAGCAGTTCTTC,CAWSAHNEQFF
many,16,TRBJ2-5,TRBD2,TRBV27,TGTGCCAGCAGTTCGTCTGCCGGGAGGACCAAAGAGACCCAGTACTTC,CASSSSAGRTKETQYF
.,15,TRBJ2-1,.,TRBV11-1,TGTGCCAGCAGCCCAACTAGCACCTCCTACAATGAGCAGTTCTTC,CASSPTSTSYNEQFF
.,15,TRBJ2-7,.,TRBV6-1,TGTGCCAGCAGTCCCAGTGGTAAGGGAGCCTACGAGCAGTACTTC,CASSPSGKGAYEQYF
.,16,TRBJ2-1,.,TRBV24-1,TGTGCCACCAGTGACACGGGACGGATGGACTACAATGAGCAGTTCTTC,CATSDTGRMDYNEQFF
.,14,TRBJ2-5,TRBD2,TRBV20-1,TGCAGTGCTAGAATTGGACTAGCGCAAGAGACCCAGTACTTC,CSARIGLAQETQYF
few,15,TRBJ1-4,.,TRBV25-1,TGTGCCAGCAGTGAAACGGGGACAACTAATGAAAAACTGTTTTTT,CASSETGTTNEKLFF
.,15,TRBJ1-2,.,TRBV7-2,TGTGCCAGCAGCCCCCGTGAGGGGTGGGACTATGGCTACACCTTC,CASSPREGWDYGYTF
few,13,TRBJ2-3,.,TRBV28,TGTGCCAGCAGTTTACCCCCCACAGATACGCAGTATTTT,CASSLPPTDTQYF
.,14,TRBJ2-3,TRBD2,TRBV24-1,TGTGCCACCGCAGATAGACTAGCGGGAGATACGCAGTATTTT,CATADRLAGDTQYF
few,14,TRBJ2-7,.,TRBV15,TGTGCCACCAGCAGAGATAGGGGCCGATACGAGCAGTACTTC,CATSRDRGRYEQYF
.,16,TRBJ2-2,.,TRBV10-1,TGCGCCAGCAGTGAGTCAGGTAGCGGGAACACCGGGGAGCTGTTTTTT,CASSESGSGNTGELFF
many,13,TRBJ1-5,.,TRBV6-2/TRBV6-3,TGTGCCAGCACCCTGAAGGGTACTCAGCCCCAGCATTTT,CASTLKGTQPQHF
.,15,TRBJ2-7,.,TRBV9,TGTGCCAGCAGCTTGGAGTGGGTACAGGGAAGCGAGCAGTACTTC,CASSLEWVQGSEQYF
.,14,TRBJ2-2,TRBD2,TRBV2,TGTGCCAGCTTGAGCGGGGGCATCACCGGGGAGCTGTTTTTT,CASLSGGITGELFF
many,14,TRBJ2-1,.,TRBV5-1,TGCGCCAGCAGCTCATTAGGGAGAGGCAATGAGCAGTTCTTC,CASSSLGRGNEQFF
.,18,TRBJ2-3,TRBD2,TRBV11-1,TGTGCCAGCACATCTCAAACTCAACTAGCGGGAGGTCCAGATACGCAGTATTTT,CASTSQTQLAGGPDTQYF
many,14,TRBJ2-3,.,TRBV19,TGTGCCAGTAGTATAGGAGGGCCGACAGATACGCAGTATTTT,CASSIGGPTDTQYF
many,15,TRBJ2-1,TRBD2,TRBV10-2,TGCGCCAGCAGCGCCCTAGCGGGAGTTGCTAGTGAGCAGTTCTTC,CASSALAGVASEQFF
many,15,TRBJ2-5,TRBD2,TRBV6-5,TGTGCCAGCAGTTATGGAGCGGGATGGCGGGAGACCCAGTACTTC,CASSYGAGWRETQYF
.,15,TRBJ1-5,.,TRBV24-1,TGTGCCACCAGTGACCCTGGGACCGCCGGTGGGCCCCAGCATTTT,CATSDPGTAGGPQHF
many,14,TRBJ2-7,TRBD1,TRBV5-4,TGTGCCAGCAAGGGGGCTAGCTCGGACTACGAGCAGTACTTC,CASKGASSDYEQYF
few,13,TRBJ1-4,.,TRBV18,TGTGCCAGCTCACCACCGGGGGTTGAAAAACTGTTTTTT,CASSPPGVEKLFF
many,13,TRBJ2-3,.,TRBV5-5,TGTGCCAGCAGCTTGGCAGCGGGAGATACGCAGTATTTT,CASSLAAGDTQYF
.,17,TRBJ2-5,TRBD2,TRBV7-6,TGTGCCAGCAGCTGGACTAGCGGGAGTGGATCCCAAGAAACCCAGTACTTC,CASSWTSGSGSQETQYF
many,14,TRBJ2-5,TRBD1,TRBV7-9,TGTGCCAGCAGCTCTAGACAGGGGGGGGAGACCCAGTACTTC,CASSSRQGGETQYF
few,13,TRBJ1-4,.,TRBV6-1,TGTGCCAGCAGGCGGTTCATTAATGAAAAACTGTTTTTT,CASRRFINEKLFF
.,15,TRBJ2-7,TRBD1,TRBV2,TGTGCCAGCAGTGGATTTGGGACAGGGAATTACGAGCAGTACTTC,CASSGFGTGNYEQYF
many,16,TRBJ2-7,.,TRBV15,TGTGCCACCAGCAGAGATCGGGGCGGTACCCCCTACGAGCAGTACTTC,CATSRDRGGTPYEQYF
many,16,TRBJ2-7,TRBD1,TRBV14,TGTGCCAGCAGCCAAAACAGGGGCGCGGGTTCCTACGAGCAGTACTTC,CASSQNRGAGSYEQYF
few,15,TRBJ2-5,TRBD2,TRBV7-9,TGTGCCGGATCAACGCCCAGCGGGAGGGAAGAGACCCAGTACTTC,CAGSTPSGREETQYF